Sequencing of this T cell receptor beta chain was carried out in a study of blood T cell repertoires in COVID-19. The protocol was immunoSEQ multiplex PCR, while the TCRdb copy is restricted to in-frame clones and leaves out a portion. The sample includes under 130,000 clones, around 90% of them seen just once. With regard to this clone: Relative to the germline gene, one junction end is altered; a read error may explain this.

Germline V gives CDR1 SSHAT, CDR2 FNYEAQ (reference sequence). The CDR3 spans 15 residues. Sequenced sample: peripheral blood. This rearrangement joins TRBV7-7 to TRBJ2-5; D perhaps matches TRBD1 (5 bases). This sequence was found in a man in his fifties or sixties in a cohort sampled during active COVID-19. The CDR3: CASSPRANGQETQYF. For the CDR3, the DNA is TGTGCTAGCAGCCCCAGGGCTAATGGACAAGAGACCCAGTACTTC.